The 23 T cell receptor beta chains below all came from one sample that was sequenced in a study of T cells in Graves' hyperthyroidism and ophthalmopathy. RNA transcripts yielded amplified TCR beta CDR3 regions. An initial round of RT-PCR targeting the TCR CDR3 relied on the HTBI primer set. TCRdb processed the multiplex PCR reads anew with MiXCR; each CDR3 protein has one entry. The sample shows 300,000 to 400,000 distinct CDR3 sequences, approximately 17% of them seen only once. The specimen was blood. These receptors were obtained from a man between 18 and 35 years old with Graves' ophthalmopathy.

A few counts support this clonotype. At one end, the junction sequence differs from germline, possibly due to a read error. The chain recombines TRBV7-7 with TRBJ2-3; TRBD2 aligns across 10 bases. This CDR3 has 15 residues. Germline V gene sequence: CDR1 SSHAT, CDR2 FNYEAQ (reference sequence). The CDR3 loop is CASSLTSGVADTQYF. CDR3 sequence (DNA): TGTGCTAGCAGCTTAACTAGCGGGGTCGCAGATACGCAGTATTTT. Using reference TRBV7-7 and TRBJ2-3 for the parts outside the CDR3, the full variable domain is GAGVSQSPRYKVTKRGQDVTLRCDPISSHATLYWYQQALGQGPEFLTYFNYEAQPDKSGLPSDRFSAERPEGSISTLTIQRTEQRDSAMYRCASSLTSGVADTQYFGPGTRLTVL.

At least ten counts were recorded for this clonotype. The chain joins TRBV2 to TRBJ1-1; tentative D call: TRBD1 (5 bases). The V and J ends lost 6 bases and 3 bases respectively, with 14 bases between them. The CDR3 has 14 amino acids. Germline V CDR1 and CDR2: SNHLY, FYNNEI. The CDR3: CASRRGGGDTEAFF. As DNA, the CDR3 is TGTGCCAGCAGGCGGGGGGGTGGGGACACTGAAGCTTTCTTT.

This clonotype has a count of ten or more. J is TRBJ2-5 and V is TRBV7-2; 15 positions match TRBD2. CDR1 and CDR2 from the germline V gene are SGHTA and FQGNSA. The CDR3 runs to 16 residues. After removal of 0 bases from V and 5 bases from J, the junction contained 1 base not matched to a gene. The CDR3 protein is CASSLAGTSGRETQYF. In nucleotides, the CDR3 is TGTGCCAGCAGCTTAGCGGGGACTAGCGGGAGGGAGACCCAGTACTTC.

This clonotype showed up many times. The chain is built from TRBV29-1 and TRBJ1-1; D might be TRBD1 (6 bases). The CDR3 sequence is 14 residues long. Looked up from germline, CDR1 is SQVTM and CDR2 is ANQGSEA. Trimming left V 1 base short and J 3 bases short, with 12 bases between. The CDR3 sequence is CSVEVQGGHTEAFF. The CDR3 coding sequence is TGCAGCGTTGAAGTACAGGGTGGTCACACTGAAGCTTTCTTT.

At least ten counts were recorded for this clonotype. CDR3 bases: TGTGCCAGCAGCCAAGAGCAGGAGCTGGACTACAATGAGCAGTTCTTC. It codes for CASSQEQELDYNEQFF. This chain joins TRBV3-1 and TRBJ2-1; no definite D call. This CDR3 has 16 amino acids. CDR1 and CDR2 (germline): LGHDT, YNNKEL (reference sequence). Deletions cut 0 bases from V and 3 bases from J, with 12 bases between.

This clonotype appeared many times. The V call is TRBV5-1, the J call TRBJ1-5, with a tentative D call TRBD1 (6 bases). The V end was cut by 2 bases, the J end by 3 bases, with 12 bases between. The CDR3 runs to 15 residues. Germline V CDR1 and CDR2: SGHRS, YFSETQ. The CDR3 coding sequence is TGCGCCAGCAGCTTAGATGGACAGCACAATCAGCCCCAGCATTTT. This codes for CASSLDGQHNQPQHF.

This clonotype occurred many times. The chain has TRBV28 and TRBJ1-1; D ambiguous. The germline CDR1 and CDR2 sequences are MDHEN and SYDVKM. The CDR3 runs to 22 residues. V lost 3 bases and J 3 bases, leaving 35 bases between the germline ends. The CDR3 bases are TGTGCCAGCAGTTTCCCCCCAGGTCGCGACGGCGTGCGAGATGGCTTTTACACTGAAGCTTTCTTT. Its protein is CASSFPPGRDGVRDGFYTEAFF.

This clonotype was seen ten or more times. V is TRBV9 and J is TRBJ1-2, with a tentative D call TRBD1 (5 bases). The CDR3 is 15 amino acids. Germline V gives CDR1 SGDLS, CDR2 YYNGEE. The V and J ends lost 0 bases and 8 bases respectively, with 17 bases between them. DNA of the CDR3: TGTGCCAGCAGCGTAGACCAGGGCGCTTATCGAGGCTACACCTTC. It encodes CASSVDQGAYRGYTF.

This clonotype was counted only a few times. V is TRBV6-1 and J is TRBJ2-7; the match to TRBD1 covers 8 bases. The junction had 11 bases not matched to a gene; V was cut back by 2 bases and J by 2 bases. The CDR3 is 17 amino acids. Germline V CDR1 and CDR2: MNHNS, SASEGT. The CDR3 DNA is TGTGCCAGCAGTGAACCTGGGAGGACAGGGTACCCCTACGAGCAGTACTTC. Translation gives CASSEPGRTGYPYEQYF.

The CDR3 spells CASSRVGGTGELFF. CDR3 sequence (DNA): TGTGCCAGCAGCCGAGTAGGGGGGACCGGGGAGCTGTTTTTT. The J gene is TRBJ2-2, the V gene TRBV3-1; tentatively, D is TRBD1 or TRBD2 (6 bases each). Germline values: CDR1 LGHDT, CDR2 YNNKEL (reference sequence). The CDR3 consists of 14 residues. The ends were cut back, 4 bases at V and 5 bases at J, with 11 bases in the middle.

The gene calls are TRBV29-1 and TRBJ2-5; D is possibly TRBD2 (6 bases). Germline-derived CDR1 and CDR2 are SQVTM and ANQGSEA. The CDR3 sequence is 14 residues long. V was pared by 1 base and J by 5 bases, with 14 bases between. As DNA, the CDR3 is TGCAGCGTTGAAGGAGGGGACTTGGGGGAGACCCAGTACTTC. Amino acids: CSVEGGDLGETQYF.

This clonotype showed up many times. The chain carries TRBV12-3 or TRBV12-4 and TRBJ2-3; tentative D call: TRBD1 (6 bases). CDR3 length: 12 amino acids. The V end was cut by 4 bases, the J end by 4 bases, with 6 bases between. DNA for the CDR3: TGTGCCAGCAGTTGGACAGCAGATACGCAGTATTTT. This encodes CASSWTADTQYF.

In DNA, the CDR3 is TGTGCCAGCAGTGAAGACACGAACACCGGGGAGCTGTTTTTT. Its translation: CASSEDTNTGELFF. The V and J genes are TRBV25-1 and TRBJ2-2; D call uncertain. Germline V lookup: CDR1 MGHDK, CDR2 SYGVNS. The V gene lost 2 bases and the J gene lost 0 bases, with 4 bases spanning the gap. The length of the CDR3 is 14 residues.

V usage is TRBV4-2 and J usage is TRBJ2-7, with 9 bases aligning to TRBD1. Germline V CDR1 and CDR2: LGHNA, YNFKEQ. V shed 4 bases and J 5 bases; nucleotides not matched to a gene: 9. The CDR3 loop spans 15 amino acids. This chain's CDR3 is CASSPPGQGPNEQYF. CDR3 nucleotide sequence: TGTGCCAGCAGCCCACCGGGACAGGGTCCCAACGAGCAGTACTTC.

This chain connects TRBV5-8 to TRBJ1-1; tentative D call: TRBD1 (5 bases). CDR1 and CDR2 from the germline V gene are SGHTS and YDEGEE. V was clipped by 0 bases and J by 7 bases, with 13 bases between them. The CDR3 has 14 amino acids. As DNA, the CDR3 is TGTGCCAGCAGCTTGGGGGCGGGGGAACATGAAGCTTTCTTT. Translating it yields CASSLGAGEHEAFF.

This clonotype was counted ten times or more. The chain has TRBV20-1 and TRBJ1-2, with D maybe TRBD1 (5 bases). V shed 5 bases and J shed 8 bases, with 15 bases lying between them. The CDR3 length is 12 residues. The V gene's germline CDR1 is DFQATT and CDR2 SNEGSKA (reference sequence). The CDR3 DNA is TGCAGTGCTGGGGGAGGGAACAGAGGCTACACCTTC. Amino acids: CSAGGGNRGYTF.

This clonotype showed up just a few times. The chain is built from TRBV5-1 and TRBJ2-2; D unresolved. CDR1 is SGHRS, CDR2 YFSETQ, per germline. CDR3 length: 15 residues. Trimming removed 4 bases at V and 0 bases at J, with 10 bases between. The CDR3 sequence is CASSPVIANTGELFF. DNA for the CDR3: TGCGCCAGCAGCCCTGTCATCGCGAACACCGGGGAGCTGTTTTTT.

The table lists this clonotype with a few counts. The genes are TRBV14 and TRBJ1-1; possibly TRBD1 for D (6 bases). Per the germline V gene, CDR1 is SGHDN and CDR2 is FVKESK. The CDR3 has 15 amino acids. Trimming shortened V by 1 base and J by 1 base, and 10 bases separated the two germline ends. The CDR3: CASSQGRGENTEAFF. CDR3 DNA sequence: TGTGCCAGCAGCCAAGGGAGGGGGGAGAACACTGAAGCTTTCTTT.

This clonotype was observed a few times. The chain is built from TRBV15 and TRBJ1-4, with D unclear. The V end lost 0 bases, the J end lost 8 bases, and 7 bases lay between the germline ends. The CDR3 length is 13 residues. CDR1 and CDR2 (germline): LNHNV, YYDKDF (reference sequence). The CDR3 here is CATSREREEKLFF. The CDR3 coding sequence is TGTGCCACCAGCAGAGAGAGGGAGGAAAAACTGTTTTTT. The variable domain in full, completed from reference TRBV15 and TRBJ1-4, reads DAMVIQNPRYQVTQFGKPVTLSCSQTLNHNVMYWYQQKSSQAPKLLFHYYDKDFNNEADTPDNFQSRRPNTSFCFLDIRSPGLGDTAMYLCATSREREEKLFFGSGTQLSVL.

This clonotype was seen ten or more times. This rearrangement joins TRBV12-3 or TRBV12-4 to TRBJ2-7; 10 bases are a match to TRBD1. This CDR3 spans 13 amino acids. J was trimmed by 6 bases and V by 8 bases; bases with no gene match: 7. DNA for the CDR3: TGTGCCAGCGCCGGGACAGGGGATGTCGAGCAGTACTTC. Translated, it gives CASAGTGDVEQYF.

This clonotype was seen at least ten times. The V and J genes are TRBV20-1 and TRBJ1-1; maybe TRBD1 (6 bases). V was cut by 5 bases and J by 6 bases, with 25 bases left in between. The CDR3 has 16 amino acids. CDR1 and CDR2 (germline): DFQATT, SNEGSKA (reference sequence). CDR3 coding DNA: TGCAGTGCTCCACAACCATCGGGGCGGGGGCTCGCTGAAGCTTTCTTT. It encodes CSAPQPSGRGLAEAFF.

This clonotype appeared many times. CDR3 DNA sequence: TGCAGTGCAAAAACCGGGACAGGGGACAGTGAGCAGTTCTTC. This translates into CSAKTGTGDSEQFF. This rearrangement joins TRBV20-1 to TRBJ2-1; TRBD1 matches 10 bases. From germline, CDR1 is DFQATT and CDR2 SNEGSKA (reference sequence). The CDR3 has 14 amino acids. Trimming took 6 bases from V and 9 from J; bases not matched to a gene: 11.

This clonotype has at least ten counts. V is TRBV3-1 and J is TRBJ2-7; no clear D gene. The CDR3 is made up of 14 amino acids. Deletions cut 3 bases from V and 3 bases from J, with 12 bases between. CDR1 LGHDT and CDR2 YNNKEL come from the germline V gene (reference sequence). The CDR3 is CASSQELDGYEQYF. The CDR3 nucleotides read TGTGCCAGCAGCCAGGAGCTGGATGGCTACGAGCAGTACTTC.